This T cell receptor beta chain was captured in a study of OX40 agonist ivuxolimab in advanced cancers. The wider study: Patients took ivuxolimab, an agonistic anti-OX40 (CD134) antibody. Patients were infused with ivuxolimab every 2 weeks at 0.01 to 10 mg/kg.

Data came from immunoSEQ multiplex PCR; TCRdb stores just in-frame clones and leaves some out. There are about 69,000 clones in the sample; 90% occur only once, and roughly 10% lies in the top ten. The germline gives CDR1 MDHEN, CDR2 SYDVKM. The CDR3 sequence is 15 residues long. V was pared by 3 bases and J by 2 bases, with 13 bases between. This clone was observed a single time. V gene TRBV28 combines with J gene TRBJ1-2, with a tentative D call TRBD1 (5 bases). The sequences come from CD4+ or CD8+ T cells sorted from blood, collected in a trial of the OX40 agonist ivuxolimab. This receptor was obtained from an adult with an advanced solid tumor such as melanoma, head and neck, liver or kidney cancer. The DNA of the CDR3 is TGTGCCAGCAGTTTTGCCGGCAGGGTAAACTATGGCTACACCTTC. It translates to CASSFAGRVNYGYTF.